This TCR beta chain was recorded in a study of beta chain features in type 1 diabetes. Findings and caveats of the study: In every one of the four CD4+ subsets, TCRB CDR3s were moderately but significantly shorter in Type 1 diabetes patients.

With respect to this clone: What it recognizes is unknown.

Expressed TCRB transcripts were sequenced after all isolated RNA was converted to cDNA. Assay used: immunoSEQ multiplex PCR; TCRdb lists only in-frame clones, some missing. The sample has about 330,000 clones; approximately 10% are singletons. This CDR3 is 12 amino acids long. The V end was cut by 3 bases, the J end by 9 bases, with 9 bases between. Looked up from germline, CDR1 is KGHSH and CDR2 is LQKENI. This TCR derives from a woman between 25 and 40 years old in good health. This rearrangement joins TRBV18 to TRBJ2-1; the D is unclear. Sequenced: naive CD4+ T cells from blood. The CDR3 loop is CASSPPSSEQFF. CDR3 coding DNA: TGTGCCAGCTCACCCCCCTCCAGTGAGCAGTTCTTC.